These 12 T cell receptor beta chains were sequenced from one sample in a study of T cell repertoires in cytomegalovirus infection. TCRdb called the reads again in MiXCR, with one record for every CDR3 protein. The sample holds 200,000 to 250,000 distinct CDR3 sequences, approximately 40% seen once. The antigens for these receptors are not known. The sample consisted of CD8+ T cells from cultured PBMCs, taken from culture after CMV antigen stimulation. These receptors were collected from a human donor in good health (CMV status not recorded). Some clones in this sample may be carry-over from other donors' samples.

This clonotype has more than one count but fewer than ten. The V and J genes are TRBV24-1 and TRBJ2-3; maybe TRBD1 (5 bases). Germline lookup yields CDR1 KGHDR and CDR2 SFDVKD. Trimming removed 7 bases from V and 0 bases from J, with 13 bases in between. The CDR3 sequence is 15 residues long. The CDR3 nucleotides read TGTGCCACCAGCGCTACAGGAACTAGCACAGATACGCAGTATTTT. It specifies CATSATGTSTDTQYF.

In this sample, this clonotype turned up a few times. This chain uses TRBV4-2 with TRBJ2-2; 10 bases agree with TRBD2. The CDR3 runs to 18 residues. The J segment lost 1 base and the V segment lost 4 bases, leaving 9 bases of the junction unmatched. The germline V gene encodes CDR1 LGHNA and CDR2 YNFKEQ. CDR3 sequence (DNA): TGTGCCAGCAGCCGAAGATCGGCTAGCGGGGGGAACACCGGGGAGCTGTTTTTT. Translation: CASSRRSASGGNTGELFF.

Only a few counts were recorded for this clonotype. V gene TRBV7-9 combines with J gene TRBJ2-5; D possibly corresponds to TRBD2 (5 bases). V lost 0 bases to trimming and J lost 5 bases, with 10 bases between them. The germline gives CDR1 SEHNR, CDR2 FQNEAQ (reference sequence). This CDR3 is 14 amino acids long. The CDR3 is CASSLAGSRETQYF. The DNA of the CDR3 is TGTGCCAGCAGCTTAGCGGGGAGTCGGGAGACCCAGTACTTC.

In this sample, this clonotype turned up a few times. The chain employs TRBV7-9 and TRBJ1-2; no reliable D call. The V gene lost 1 base and the J gene lost 7 bases, with 7 bases spanning the gap. The germline CDR1 and CDR2 sequences are SEHNR and FQNEAQ (reference sequence). This CDR3 has 12 amino acids. CDR3 protein: CASSLVSGGYTF. The CDR3 nucleotides are TGTGCCAGCAGCTTAGTATCGGGTGGCTACACCTTC. Full variable domain (rest looked up from reference TRBV7-9 and TRBJ1-2): DTGVSQNPRHKITKRGQNVTFRCDPISEHNRLYWYRQTLGQGPEFLTYFQNEAQLEKSRLLSDRFSAERPKGSFSTLEIQRTEQGDSAMYLCASSLVSGGYTFGSGTRLTVV.

This chain joins TRBV7-9 and TRBJ2-7; 11 bases agree with TRBD1. The ends lost 1 base at V and 6 bases at J; junction bases unmatched: 2. Germline lookup yields CDR1 SEHNR and CDR2 FQNEAQ (reference sequence). This CDR3 comprises 14 residues. The CDR3 DNA sequence: TGTGCCAGCAGCTTAGGGACAGGGGGCTCCGAGCAGTACTTC. Translation gives CASSLGTGGSEQYF.

J is TRBJ2-7 and V is TRBV9; 11 nucleotides line up with TRBD2. This CDR3 contains 16 residues. V lost 0 bases, J lost 5 bases, and 7 bases stayed unmatched. Germline V gene data show CDR1 as SGDLS and CDR2 as YYNGEE. CDR3 loop: CASSVASSGRWNEQYF. Written as DNA, the CDR3 is TGTGCCAGCAGCGTAGCGTCTAGCGGGAGGTGGAACGAGCAGTACTTC.

This clonotype has only a few counts. The V and J genes are TRBV7-2 and TRBJ1-5, with D unclear. This CDR3 is built from 13 residues. CDR1 SGHTA and CDR2 FQGNSA come from the germline V gene. V was cut by 8 bases and J by 2 bases, with 10 bases left in between. Here the CDR3 reads CASHFGGNQPQHF. The CDR3 nucleotides are TGTGCCAGCCACTTCGGGGGCAATCAGCCCCAGCATTTT.

The chain recombines TRBV7-9 with TRBJ1-5, with D possibly matching TRBD1 (5 bases). The germline V gene has CDR1 SEHNR and CDR2 FQNEAQ (reference sequence). Trimming removed 4 bases from V and 5 bases from J, with 15 bases in between. The CDR3 runs 15 residues. The chain's CDR3 is CASSSRGGSDQPQHF. CDR3 coding DNA: TGTGCCAGCAGCTCGCGGGGGGGGAGCGATCAGCCCCAGCATTTT.

For the CDR3, the DNA is TGTGCCAGCAGCGTCGTGGAGGGCGGCAATCAGCCCCAGCATTTT. It yields the protein CASSVVEGGNQPQHF. The V call is TRBV28, the J call TRBJ1-5; D remains ambiguous. The germline CDR1 and CDR2 sequences are MDHEN and SYDVKM. The CDR3 consists of 15 residues. V was shortened by 6 bases and J by 2 bases, with 14 bases between the two germline ends.

The V call is TRBV11-3, the J call TRBJ2-3; no clear D gene. Looked up from germline, CDR1 is SGHNT and CDR2 is YENEEA. Between the trimmed V and J ends, which lost 2 bases and 0 bases, there was a span of 6 bases. This CDR3 comprises 14 residues. The CDR3 protein is CASSLIFSTDTQYF. The CDR3 bases are TGTGCCAGCAGCTTAATCTTCAGCACAGATACGCAGTATTTT. The complete variable domain, with remaining parts taken from reference TRBV11-3 and TRBJ2-3, reads EAGVVQSPRYKIIEKKQPVAFWCNPISGHNTLYWYLQNLGQGPELLIRYENEEAVDDSQLPKDRFSAERLKGVDSTLKIQPAELGDSAVYLCASSLIFSTDTQYFGPGTRLTVL.

This clonotype was counted between two and nine times. The chain combines TRBV7-9 with TRBJ2-5; D is perhaps TRBD2 (6 bases). CDR1 SEHNR and CDR2 FQNEAQ come from the germline V gene (reference sequence). The CDR3 sequence is 15 residues long. The germline V and J ends were trimmed by 4 bases and 5 bases, with 17 bases remaining between them. The chain's CDR3 is CASSSPRASEETQYF. In nucleotides, the CDR3 is TGTGCCAGCAGCTCACCACGGGCTAGCGAGGAGACCCAGTACTTC.

The chain has TRBV27 and TRBJ1-2; TRBD1 might be the D (6 bases). Trimming removed 6 bases from V and 2 bases from J, with 10 bases in between. This CDR3 region has 13 residues. The germline gives CDR1 MNHEY, CDR2 SMNVEV (reference sequence). The CDR3 sequence is CASRGTGNYGYTF. CDR3 nucleotide sequence: TGTGCCAGCAGAGGTACAGGGAACTATGGCTACACCTTC.